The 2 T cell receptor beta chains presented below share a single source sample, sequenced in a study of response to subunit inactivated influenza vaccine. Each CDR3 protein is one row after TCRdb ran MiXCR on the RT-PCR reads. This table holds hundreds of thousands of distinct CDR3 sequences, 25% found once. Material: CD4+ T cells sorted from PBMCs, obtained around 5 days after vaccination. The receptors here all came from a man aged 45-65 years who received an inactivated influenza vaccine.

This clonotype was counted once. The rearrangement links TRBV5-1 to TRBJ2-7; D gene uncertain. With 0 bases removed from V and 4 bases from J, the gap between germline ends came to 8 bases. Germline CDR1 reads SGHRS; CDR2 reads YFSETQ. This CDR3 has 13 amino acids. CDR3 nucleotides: TGCGCCAGCAGCTTGGTGGGCCAGTACGAGCAGTACTTC. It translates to CASSLVGQYEQYF.

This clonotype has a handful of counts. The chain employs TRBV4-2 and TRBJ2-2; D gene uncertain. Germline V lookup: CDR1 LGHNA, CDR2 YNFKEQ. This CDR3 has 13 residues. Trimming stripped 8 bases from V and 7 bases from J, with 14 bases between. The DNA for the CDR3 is TGTGCCAGCGGGTGGGAAGGCGGCGGGGAGCTGTTTTTT. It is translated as CASGWEGGGELFF.